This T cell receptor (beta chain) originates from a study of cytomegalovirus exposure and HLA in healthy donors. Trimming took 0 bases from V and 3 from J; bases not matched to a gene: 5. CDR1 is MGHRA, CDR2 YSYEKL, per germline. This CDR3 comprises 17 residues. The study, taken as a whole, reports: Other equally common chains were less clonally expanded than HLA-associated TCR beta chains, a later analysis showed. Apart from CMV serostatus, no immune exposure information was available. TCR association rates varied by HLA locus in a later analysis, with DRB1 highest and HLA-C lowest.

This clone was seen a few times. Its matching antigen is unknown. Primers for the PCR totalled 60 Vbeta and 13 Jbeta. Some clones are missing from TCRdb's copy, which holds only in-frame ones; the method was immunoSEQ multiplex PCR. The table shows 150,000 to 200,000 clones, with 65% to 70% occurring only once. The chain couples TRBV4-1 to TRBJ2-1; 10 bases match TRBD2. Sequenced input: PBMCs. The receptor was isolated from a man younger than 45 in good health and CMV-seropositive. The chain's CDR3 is CASSQDLRTSGYNEQFF. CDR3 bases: TGCGCCAGCAGCCAAGATCTACGGACTAGCGGCTACAATGAGCAGTTCTTC.